The present TCR beta chain was sequenced within a study of patients and donors after allogeneic stem cell transplantation. The ends were cut back, 7 bases at V and 8 bases at J, with 11 bases in the middle. The CDR3 length is 11 residues. TCRdb called the RT-PCR reads again in MiXCR, with one record for every CDR3 protein. The profile shows roughly 200,000 distinct CDR3 sequences, less than 50% of them singletons. Specimen: blood, either unsorted or a sorted T cell fraction (not recorded which). This sequence originates from a human donor who was either an allogeneic HSCT recipient or a stem cell or donor lymphocyte infusion donor (not recorded which). It is not recorded whose cells these are; they may come from a transplant donor. The chain links TRBV12-3 or TRBV12-4 to TRBJ1-1; D remains unclear. The chain's CDR3 is CASTPGKEAFF. The CDR3 nucleotides read TGTGCCAGCACCCCCGGAAAGGAAGCTTTCTTT.